The sample holds a few counts of the clone carrying this TCR beta chain. The antigen remains undetermined. The record originates from a study of identical twins. Study-wide results and limits: Monozygotic twin pairs showed more out-of-frame TCR alpha sharing than models estimated. The study drew conclusions from cross-sectional statistical analysis, not from following the same donors.

Unique molecular identifiers were present on the cDNA, and a universal primer site came from template switching. TCRdb reprocessed the 5' RACE reads via MiXCR and lists one record per CDR3 protein. Counted here are 550,000 to 700,000 distinct CDR3 sequences, roughly 9.9% occurring once; the ten biggest clones make up roughly 3%. These data were also reused for a study on yellow fever vaccine responses in identical twins. According to that study: Reportedly, twins' vaccine T cell responses looked partly convergent and partly personalized.

Sequencing used PBMCs. This TCR was recovered from a woman aged 18-29 years in good health.

The CDR3 nucleotides read TGTGCCAGCTCACCACCGAGGGGGCTTAACACCGGGGAGCTGTTTTTT. Protein sequence: CASSPPRGLNTGELFF. The V gene is TRBV18, the J gene TRBJ2-2; TRBD1 matches 7 bases. The CDR3 has 16 amino acids. J gave up 2 bases and V 0 bases, and 3 bases lay outside the gene matches. Germline V gives CDR1 KGHSH, CDR2 LQKENI. The complete variable domain, with remaining parts taken from reference TRBV18 and TRBJ2-2, reads NAGVMQNPRHLVRRRGQEARLRCSPMKGHSHVYWYRQLPEEGLKFMVYLQKENIIDESGMPKERFSAEFPKEGPSILRIQQVVRGDSAAYFCASSPPRGLNTGELFFGEGSRLTVL.